The 11 T cell receptor beta chains below come from one sample, sequenced in a study of T cells expressing NK-cell markers. TCRdb re-called the 5' RACE reads and catalogs CDR3 proteins one per entry, DNA excluded. The listing records tens of thousands of distinct CDR3 sequences. The sample was blood T cells: a sorted CD56 or NKG2C T cell subset, CD4+ or CD8+ T cells, or bulk PBMC T cells (not recorded which). These TCRs come from a woman aged 18-70 years in good health.

This CDR3 reads CASSPSWGGSTGELFF. The V and J genes are TRBV5-4 and TRBJ2-2; checking the TCRdb D call of TRBD1 is not possible without DNA. The CDR3 is 16 residues long. CDR1 SGHNT and CDR2 YYREEE come from the germline V gene (reference sequence).

This chain links TRBV7-2 with TRBJ2-5. CDR1 is SGHTA, CDR2 FQGNSA, per germline. The CDR3 covers 13 residues. CDR3 protein: CASSYSDQETQYF.

The chain combines TRBV6-5 with TRBJ1-3; absent DNA, TCRdb's TRBD1 call cannot be checked. CDR3 size: 17 residues. CDR1 MNHEY and CDR2 SVGAGI come from the germline V gene. CDR3 sequence reads: CASSYSTYRGLGNTIYF.

This chain joins TRBV5-8 and TRBJ2-2; no DNA is available, so the TRBD2 call from TCRdb remains unchecked. The CDR3 consists of 14 residues. Germline values: CDR1 SGHTS, CDR2 YDEGEE. The CDR3 is CASSPSGNTGELFF.

The rearrangement joins TRBV27 to TRBJ2-2; the D call of TRBD1 rests on TCRdb alone, since no DNA is present to check it. This CDR3 spans 14 amino acids. Germline assignment: CDR1 MNHEY and CDR2 SMNVEV (reference sequence). The chain's CDR3 is CASSLNRVTGELFF.

The chain is built from TRBV12-3 or TRBV12-4 and TRBJ2-2; the TRBD1 assignment by TCRdb is unverifiable without DNA. CDR3 length equals 16 residues. The CDR3 protein is CASSPPGTGVTGELFF.

This chain connects TRBV10-3 to TRBJ2-7; the D gene TCRdb calls, TRBD1, cannot be checked with no DNA. The CDR3 runs to 15 residues. In germline, CDR1 is ENHRY, CDR2 SYGVKD. This CDR3 is CAISESGTGTHEQYF.

The chain is built from TRBV29-1 and TRBJ2-6; TCRdb proposes TRBD2, but this gene call is untestable without DNA. The CDR3 is 15 residues long. CDR1 is SQVTM and CDR2 is ANQGSEA in the germline V gene. CDR3 sequence: CSVEIGEDGANVLTF.

The genes are TRBV27 and TRBJ2-3; no DNA is available, so the TRBD1 call from TCRdb remains unchecked. The CDR3 covers 17 residues. The germline V gene encodes CDR1 MNHEY and CDR2 SMNVEV (reference sequence). CDR3 protein: CASSLGWGPMGTDTQYF.

This chain uses TRBV27 with TRBJ2-1; there is no DNA to check the TCRdb D call of TRBD1. The CDR3 is 14 residues long. The germline CDR1 and CDR2 sequences are MNHEY and SMNVEV (reference sequence). The chain's CDR3 is CASSSTFGGDEQFF.

V and J are TRBV7-9 and TRBJ2-1; TCRdb outputs TRBD1, but without DNA this stays unchecked. From germline, CDR1 is SEHNR and CDR2 FQNEAQ (reference sequence). The CDR3 loop spans 16 amino acids. CDR3 loop: CASSAQRDRALNEQFF.